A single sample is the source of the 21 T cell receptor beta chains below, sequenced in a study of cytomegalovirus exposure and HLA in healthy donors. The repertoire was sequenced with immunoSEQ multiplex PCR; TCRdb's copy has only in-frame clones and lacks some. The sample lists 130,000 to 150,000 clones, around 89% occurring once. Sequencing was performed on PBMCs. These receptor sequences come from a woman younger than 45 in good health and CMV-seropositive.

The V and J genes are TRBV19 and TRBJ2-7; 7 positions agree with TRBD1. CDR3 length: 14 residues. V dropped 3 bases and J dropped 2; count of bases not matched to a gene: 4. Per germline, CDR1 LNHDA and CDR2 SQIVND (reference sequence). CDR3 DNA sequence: TGTGCCAGTAGTATCGTCGGACAGGCCTACGAGCAGTACTTC. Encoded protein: CASSIVGQAYEQYF.

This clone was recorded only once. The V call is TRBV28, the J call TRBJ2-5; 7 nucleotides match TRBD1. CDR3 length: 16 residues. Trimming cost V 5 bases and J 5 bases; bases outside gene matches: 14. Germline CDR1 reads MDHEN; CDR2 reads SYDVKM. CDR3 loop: CASSGTRQGRGETQYF. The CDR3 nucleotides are TGTGCCAGCAGTGGGACCCGACAGGGTCGTGGGGAGACCCAGTACTTC.

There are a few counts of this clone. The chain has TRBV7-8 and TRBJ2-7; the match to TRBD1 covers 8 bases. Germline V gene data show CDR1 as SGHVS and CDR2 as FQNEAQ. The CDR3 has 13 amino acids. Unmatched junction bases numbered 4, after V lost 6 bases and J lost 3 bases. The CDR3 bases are TGTGCCAGCAGAGAAGACAGGGGCTACGAGCAGTACTTC. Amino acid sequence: CASREDRGYEQYF.

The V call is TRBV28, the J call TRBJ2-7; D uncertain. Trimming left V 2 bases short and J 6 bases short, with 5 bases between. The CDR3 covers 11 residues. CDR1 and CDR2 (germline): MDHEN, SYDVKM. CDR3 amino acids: CASSLRVEQYF. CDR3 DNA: TGTGCCAGCAGTTTAAGAGTCGAGCAGTACTTC.

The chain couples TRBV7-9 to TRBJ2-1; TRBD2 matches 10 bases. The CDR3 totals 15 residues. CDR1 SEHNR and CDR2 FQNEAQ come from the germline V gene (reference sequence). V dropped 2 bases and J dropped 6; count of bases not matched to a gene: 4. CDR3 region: CASSLLAGGGNEQFF. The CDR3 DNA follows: TGTGCCAGCAGCTTATTAGCGGGAGGAGGCAATGAGCAGTTCTTC.

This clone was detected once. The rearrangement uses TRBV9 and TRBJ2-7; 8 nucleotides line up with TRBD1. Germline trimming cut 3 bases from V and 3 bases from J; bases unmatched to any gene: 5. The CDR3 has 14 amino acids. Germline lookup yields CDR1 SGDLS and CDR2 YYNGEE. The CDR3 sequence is CASSASDRGYEQYF. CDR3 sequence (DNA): TGTGCCAGCAGCGCCTCCGACAGGGGCTACGAGCAGTACTTC.

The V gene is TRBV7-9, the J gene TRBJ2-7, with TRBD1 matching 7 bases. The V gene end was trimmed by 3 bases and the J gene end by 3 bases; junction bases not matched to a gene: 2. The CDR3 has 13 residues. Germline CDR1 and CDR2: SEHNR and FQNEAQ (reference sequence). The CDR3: CASSLAGGYEQYF. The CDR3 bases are TGTGCCAGCAGCTTGGCAGGGGGCTACGAGCAGTACTTC. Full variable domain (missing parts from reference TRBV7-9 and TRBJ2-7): DTGVSQNPRHKITKRGQNVTFRCDPISEHNRLYWYRQTLGQGPEFLTYFQNEAQLEKSRLLSDRFSAERPKGSFSTLEIQRTEQGDSAMYLCASSLAGGYEQYFGPGTRLTVT.

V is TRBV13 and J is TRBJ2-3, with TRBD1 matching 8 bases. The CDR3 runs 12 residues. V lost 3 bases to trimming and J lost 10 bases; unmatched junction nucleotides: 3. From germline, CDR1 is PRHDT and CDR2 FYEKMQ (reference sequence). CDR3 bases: TGTGCCAGCAGCTTTGGACAGGGCGCGCAGTATTTT. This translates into CASSFGQGAQYF.

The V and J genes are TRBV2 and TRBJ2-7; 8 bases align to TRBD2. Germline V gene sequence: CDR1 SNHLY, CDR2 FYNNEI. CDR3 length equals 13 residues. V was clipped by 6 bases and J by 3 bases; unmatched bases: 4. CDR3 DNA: TGTGCCAGCAGGACTAGCGCCAGCTACGAGCAGTACTTC. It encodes CASRTSASYEQYF.

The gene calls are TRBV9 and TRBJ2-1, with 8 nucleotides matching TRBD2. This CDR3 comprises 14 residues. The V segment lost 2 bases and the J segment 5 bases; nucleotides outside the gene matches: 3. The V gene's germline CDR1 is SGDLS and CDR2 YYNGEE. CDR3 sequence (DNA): TGTGCCAGCAGCGTGGCCGGGGGGGACAATGAGCAGTTCTTC. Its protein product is CASSVAGGDNEQFF.

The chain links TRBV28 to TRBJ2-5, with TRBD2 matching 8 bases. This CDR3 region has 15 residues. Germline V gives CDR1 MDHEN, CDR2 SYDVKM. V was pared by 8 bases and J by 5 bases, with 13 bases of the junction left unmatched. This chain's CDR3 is CASLSMAGGGETQYF. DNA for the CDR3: TGTGCCAGCTTGTCGATGGCGGGAGGTGGGGAGACCCAGTACTTC.

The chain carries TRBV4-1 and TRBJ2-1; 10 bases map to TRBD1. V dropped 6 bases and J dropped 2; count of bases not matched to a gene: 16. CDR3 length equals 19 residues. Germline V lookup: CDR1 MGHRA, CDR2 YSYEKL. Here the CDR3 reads CASRRSIYIGQGAYNEQFF. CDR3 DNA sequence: TGCGCCAGCAGACGCTCGATCTATATAGGACAGGGGGCCTACAATGAGCAGTTCTTC.

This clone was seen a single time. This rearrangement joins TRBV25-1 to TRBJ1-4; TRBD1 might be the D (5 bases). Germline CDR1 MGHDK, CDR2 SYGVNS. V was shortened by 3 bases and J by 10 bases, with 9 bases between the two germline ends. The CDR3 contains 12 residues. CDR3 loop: CASSEATGKLFF. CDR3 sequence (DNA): TGTGCCAGCAGTGAGGCCACAGGAAAACTGTTTTTT.

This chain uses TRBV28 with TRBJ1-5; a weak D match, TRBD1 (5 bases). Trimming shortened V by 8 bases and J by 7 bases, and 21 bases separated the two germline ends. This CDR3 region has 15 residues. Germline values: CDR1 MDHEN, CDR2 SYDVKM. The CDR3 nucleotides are TGTGCCAGCGTTCACGCCGCAGGGAATGGGCAGCCCCAGCATTTT. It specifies CASVHAAGNGQPQHF.

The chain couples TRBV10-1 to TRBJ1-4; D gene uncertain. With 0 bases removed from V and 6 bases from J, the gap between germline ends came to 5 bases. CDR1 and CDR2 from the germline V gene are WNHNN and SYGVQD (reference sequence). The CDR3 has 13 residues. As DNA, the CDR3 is TGCGCCAGCAGTGAGTCCGTCCATGAAAAACTGTTTTTT. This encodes CASSESVHEKLFF.

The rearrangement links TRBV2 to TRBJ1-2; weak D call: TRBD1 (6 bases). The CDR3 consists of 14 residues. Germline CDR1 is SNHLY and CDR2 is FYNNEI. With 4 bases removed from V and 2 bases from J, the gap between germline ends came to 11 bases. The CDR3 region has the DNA TGTGCCAGCAGTGGAAACAGGGCAAACTATGGCTACACCTTC. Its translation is CASSGNRANYGYTF.

The CDR3 DNA reads as TGCGCCAGCAGCGATCAGGGCAATACGCAGTATTTT. It translates to CASSDQGNTQYF. The V and J genes are TRBV5-1 and TRBJ2-3, with D perhaps matching TRBD1 (5 bases). The CDR3 contains 12 residues. Per the germline V gene, CDR1 is SGHRS and CDR2 is YFSETQ. Trimming took off 4 bases at V and 7 bases at J, with 10 bases between the two ends.

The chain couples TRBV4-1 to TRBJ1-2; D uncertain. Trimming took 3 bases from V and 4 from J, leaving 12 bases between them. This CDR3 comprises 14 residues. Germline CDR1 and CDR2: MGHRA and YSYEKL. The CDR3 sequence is CASSHVQQTYGYTF. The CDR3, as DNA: TGCGCCAGCAGCCACGTACAGCAAACCTATGGCTACACCTTC.

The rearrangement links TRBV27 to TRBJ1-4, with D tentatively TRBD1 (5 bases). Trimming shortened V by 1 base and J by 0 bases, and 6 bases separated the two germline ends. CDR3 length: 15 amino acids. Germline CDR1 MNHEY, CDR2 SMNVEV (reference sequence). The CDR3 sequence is CASSLWGATNEKLFF. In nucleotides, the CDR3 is TGTGCCAGCAGTTTATGGGGCGCAACTAATGAAAAACTGTTTTTT.

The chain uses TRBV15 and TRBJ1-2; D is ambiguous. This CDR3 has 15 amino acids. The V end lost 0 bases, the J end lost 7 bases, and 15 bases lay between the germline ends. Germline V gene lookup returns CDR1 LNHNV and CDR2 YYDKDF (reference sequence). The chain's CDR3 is CATSREFGGSGGYTF. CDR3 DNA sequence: TGTGCCACCAGCAGAGAATTCGGAGGGTCTGGTGGCTACACCTTC.

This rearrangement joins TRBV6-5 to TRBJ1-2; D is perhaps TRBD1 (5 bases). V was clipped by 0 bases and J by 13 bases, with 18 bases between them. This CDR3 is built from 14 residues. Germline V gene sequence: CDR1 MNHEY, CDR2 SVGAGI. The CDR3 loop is CASSYSGVSAGTTF. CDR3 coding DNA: TGTGCCAGCAGTTACTCCGGGGTTTCTGCGGGGACCACCTTC.